What follows is one T cell receptor beta chain and its context. Generated by immunoSEQ multiplex PCR, the TCRdb table keeps only in-frame clones and is missing some. The sample consists of 77,000 or so clones, about 84% of them appearing once. The entry originates in a study of OX40 agonist ivuxolimab in advanced cancers. This receptor was obtained from an adult with an advanced solid tumor such as melanoma, head and neck, liver or kidney cancer. The sample in question was CD4+ or CD8+ T cells sorted from blood, obtained in a trial of the OX40 agonist ivuxolimab.

The CDR3: CASRRGGVSYEQYF. CDR3 DNA: TGTGCCAGCAGGAGAGGGGGGGTGTCCTACGAGCAGTACTTC. The chain joins TRBV2 to TRBJ2-7, with D perhaps matching TRBD2 (7 bases). The V end lost 6 bases, the J end lost 1 base, and 13 bases lay between the germline ends. CDR1 and CDR2 from the germline V gene are SNHLY and FYNNEI. The CDR3 consists of 14 residues.